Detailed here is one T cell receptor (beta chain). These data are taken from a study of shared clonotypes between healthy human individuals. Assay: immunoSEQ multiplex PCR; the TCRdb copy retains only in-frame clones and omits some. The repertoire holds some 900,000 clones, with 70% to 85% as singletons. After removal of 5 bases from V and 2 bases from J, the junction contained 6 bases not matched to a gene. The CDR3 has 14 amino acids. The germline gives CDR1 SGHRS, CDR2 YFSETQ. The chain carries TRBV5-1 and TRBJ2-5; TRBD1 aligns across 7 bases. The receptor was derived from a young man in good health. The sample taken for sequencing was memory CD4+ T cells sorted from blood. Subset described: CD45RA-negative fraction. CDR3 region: CASRSTGWQETQYF. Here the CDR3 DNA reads TGCGCCAGCAGATCGACAGGGTGGCAAGAGACCCAGTACTTC.